This T cell receptor beta chain stems from a study of T cell responses to AZD1222 COVID-19 vaccine. Regarding the study as a whole: Nearly half of the spike-specific TCRs reportedly recognize variant regions that carry no mutations. Spike was spanned by vaccine-associated CD4 TCRs, which were dominant at 160-218 and 743-854.

Method: immunoSEQ multiplex PCR; TCRdb's copy keeps in-frame clones and lacks some. The sample lists approximately 200,000 clones, roughly 94% occurring once. CDR3 length: 14 residues. Germline values: CDR1 MNHEY, CDR2 SVGAGI. V was pared by 4 bases and J by 5 bases, with 6 bases of the junction left unmatched. In the case of this clone: Its matching antigen is unknown.

The genes are TRBV6-5 and TRBJ2-7; 9 nucleotides align to TRBD2. This clonotype was obtained from an adult who received the MenACWY meningococcal vaccine as a control. The input for sequencing was peripheral blood, taken 28 days after the second dose of the MenACWY control vaccine. The CDR3 region has the DNA TGTGCCAGCAGTTGGGGGACTAGCCCCAACGAGCAGTACTTC. Protein product: CASSWGTSPNEQYF.